Shown below are 28 T cell receptor beta chains from a single sample sequenced in a study of OX40 agonist ivuxolimab in advanced cancers. This table comes from immunoSEQ multiplex PCR, and its TCRdb copy is limited to in-frame clones, with some not included. The sample consists of tens of thousands of clones, around 80% of them appearing once. Material: CD4+ or CD8+ T cells sorted from blood, obtained in a trial of the OX40 agonist ivuxolimab. These receptors all stem from an adult with an advanced solid tumor such as melanoma, head and neck, liver or kidney cancer.

The chain carries TRBV7-9 and TRBJ1-2, with TRBD1 identical over 7 bases. Germline CDR1 SEHNR, CDR2 FQNEAQ (reference sequence). The CDR3 length is 15 residues. The V gene end was trimmed by 3 bases and the J gene end by 4 bases; junction bases not matched to a gene: 8. CDR3 sequence (DNA): TGTGCCAGCAGCTTCCAGACAGGGCCACGCTATGGCTACACCTTC. It encodes CASSFQTGPRYGYTF. The whole variable domain, filled in from reference TRBV7-9 and TRBJ1-2, reads DTGVSQNPRHKITKRGQNVTFRCDPISEHNRLYWYRQTLGQGPEFLTYFQNEAQLEKSRLLSDRFSAERPKGSFSTLEIQRTEQGDSAMYLCASSFQTGPRYGYTFGSGTRLTVV.

The chain carries TRBV19 and TRBJ2-3, with D unclear. Germline CDR1 is LNHDA and CDR2 is SQIVND (reference sequence). The CDR3 spans 11 residues. V was pared by 10 bases and J by 6 bases, with 11 bases between. CDR3 protein: CATTARDTQYF. The CDR3 DNA reads TGTGCCACAACGGCCAGGGATACGCAGTATTTT.

The chain combines TRBV5-6 with TRBJ1-2, with D unresolved. V gave up 0 bases and J gave up 6 bases, with 6 bases separating them. Germline CDR1 SGHDT, CDR2 YYEEEE. The CDR3 contains 12 residues. DNA of the CDR3: TGTGCCAGCAGCTTGGCCCGGGATGGCTACACCTTC. Its protein is CASSLARDGYTF.

The chain has TRBV5-5 and TRBJ2-5, with D perhaps TRBD2 (6 bases). The V gene lost 4 bases and the J gene lost 5 bases, with 18 bases spanning the gap. Germline V gene data show CDR1 as SGHKS and CDR2 as YYEKEE (reference sequence). The CDR3 totals 15 residues. CDR3 protein: CASSRTLTSQETQYF. The DNA for the CDR3 is TGTGCCAGCAGCCGCACATTGACTAGTCAGGAGACCCAGTACTTC.

The table lists this clone with a few counts. The V and J genes are TRBV2 and TRBJ2-7; TRBD2 might be the D (6 bases). Deletions cut 4 bases from V and 3 bases from J, with 13 bases between. CDR1 SNHLY and CDR2 FYNNEI come from the germline V gene. CDR3 length: 14 amino acids. The CDR3 bases are TGTGCCAGCAGTGCTACAGCGGGTTACTACGAGCAGTACTTC. This sequence encodes CASSATAGYYEQYF.

This chain joins TRBV5-5 and TRBJ2-7, with D possibly called TRBD1 or TRBD2 (5 bases each). The CDR3 has 15 amino acids. Per germline, CDR1 SGHKS and CDR2 YYEKEE (reference sequence). Trimming shortened V by 0 bases and J by 3 bases, and 13 bases separated the two germline ends. In DNA form, the CDR3 reads TGTGCCAGCAGCTTGGGCCCGGGGCCTCTCTACGAGCAGTACTTC. Encoded protein: CASSLGPGPLYEQYF.

This chain joins TRBV5-5 and TRBJ1-4; D may be TRBD1 (6 bases). The V end was cut by 3 bases, the J end by 8 bases, with 20 bases between. CDR1 is SGHKS and CDR2 is YYEKEE in the germline V gene (reference sequence). The CDR3 is made up of 16 amino acids. This CDR3 reads CASSSPSGAGGEKLFF. CDR3 sequence (DNA): TGTGCCAGCAGCTCCCCCTCGGGGGCAGGTGGAGAAAAACTGTTTTTT.

The V and J genes are TRBV7-2 and TRBJ2-2; D not certain. This CDR3 is built from 15 residues. Trimming took off 2 bases at V and 3 bases at J, with 10 bases between the two ends. Germline values: CDR1 SGHTA, CDR2 FQGNSA. The CDR3 region is CASSLLLGYTGELFF. CDR3 DNA: TGTGCCAGCAGCTTACTCCTGGGGTACACCGGGGAGCTGTTTTTT. The whole variable domain, filled in from reference TRBV7-2 and TRBJ2-2, reads GAGVSQSPSNKVTEKGKDVELRCDPISGHTALYWYRQSLGQGLEFLIYFQGNSAPDKSGLPSDRFSAERTGGSVSTLTIQRTQQEDSAVYLCASSLLLGYTGELFFGEGSRLTVL.

The gene calls are TRBV7-9 and TRBJ1-4; D unclear. The length of the CDR3 is 14 residues. The V gene's germline CDR1 is SEHNR and CDR2 FQNEAQ (reference sequence). V shed 4 bases and J shed 3 bases, with 9 bases lying between them. The CDR3, as DNA: TGTGCCAGCAGCTCGCAACAAGCTAATGAAAAACTGTTTTTT. Its protein is CASSSQQANEKLFF.

The chain has TRBV7-9 and TRBJ2-1; TRBD1 matches at 8 bases. Looked up from germline, CDR1 is SEHNR and CDR2 is FQNEAQ (reference sequence). The CDR3 consists of 15 residues. After removal of 5 bases from V and 6 bases from J, the junction contained 9 bases not matched to a gene. In DNA, the CDR3 is TGTGCCAGCAGCCCTCTTTATGACAGGGGCAATGAGCAGTTCTTC. Its protein is CASSPLYDRGNEQFF. The whole variable domain, filled in from reference TRBV7-9 and TRBJ2-1, reads DTGVSQNPRHKITKRGQNVTFRCDPISEHNRLYWYRQTLGQGPEFLTYFQNEAQLEKSRLLSDRFSAERPKGSFSTLEIQRTEQGDSAMYLCASSPLYDRGNEQFFGPGTRLTVL.

This clone was observed a few times. The sample carries other DNA sequences with the same CDR3. The chain recombines TRBV11-2 with TRBJ1-1; weak D call: TRBD1 (6 bases). The germline CDR1 and CDR2 sequences are SGHAT and FQNNGV. The CDR3 contains 14 residues. The ends were cut back, 1 base at V and 0 bases at J, with 6 bases in the middle. The DNA for the CDR3 is TGTGCCAGCAGCTTAGGGACAGTGAACACTGAAGCTTTCTTT. It is translated as CASSLGTVNTEAFF.

V usage is TRBV7-8 and J usage is TRBJ1-2; D not resolved. Trimming removed 0 bases from V and 0 bases from J, with 5 bases in between. This CDR3 contains 14 residues. Germline V gene lookup returns CDR1 SGHVS and CDR2 FQNEAQ. In DNA, the CDR3 is TGTGCCAGCAGCTTAGCGATAGCTAACTATGGCTACACCTTC. Translated: CASSLAIANYGYTF.

This rearrangement joins TRBV18 to TRBJ2-7; D may be TRBD2 (5 bases). V lost 5 bases to trimming and J lost 2 bases, with 13 bases between them. The CDR3 covers 14 residues. In germline, CDR1 is KGHSH, CDR2 LQKENI. CDR3 bases: TGTGCCAGCTCAGCAAGAGGGATCCCCTACGAGCAGTACTTC. It translates to CASSARGIPYEQYF.

This chain connects TRBV27 to TRBJ2-7; 7 bases map to TRBD2. CDR3 length: 15 residues. The germline gives CDR1 MNHEY, CDR2 SMNVEV (reference sequence). J lost 2 bases, V lost 0 bases, and 4 bases had no gene match. This chain's CDR3 is CASSLSLRGAYEQYF. In DNA form, the CDR3 reads TGTGCCAGCAGTTTATCGCTTCGGGGGGCCTACGAGCAGTACTTC.

In DNA, the CDR3 is TGTGCCACCAGCAGAGATATGATAGGGGGTCAAGCTTCACCCCTCCACTTT. Its translation: CATSRDMIGGQASPLHF. This sequence joins TRBV15 and TRBJ1-6, with D possibly TRBD1 on 6 matching bases. The germline V and J ends were trimmed by 0 bases and 9 bases, with 18 bases remaining between them. The CDR3 runs to 17 residues. In germline, CDR1 is LNHNV, CDR2 YYDKDF (reference sequence).

This chain uses TRBV7-2 with TRBJ2-5, with D perhaps being TRBD1 or TRBD2 (6 bases each). The CDR3 consists of 14 residues. V lost 2 bases and J 9 bases, leaving 16 bases between the germline ends. From germline, CDR1 is SGHTA and CDR2 FQGNSA. The CDR3 here is CASSLPDRGRPQYF. DNA of the CDR3: TGTGCCAGCAGCTTACCCGATAGGGGGAGGCCCCAGTACTTC.

This clone was seen more than once but under ten times. The genes are TRBV5-4 and TRBJ2-3, with 8 positions matching TRBD1. The CDR3 has 13 amino acids. J lost 5 bases, V lost 3 bases, and 2 bases had no gene match. Germline V gives CDR1 SGHNT, CDR2 YYREEE (reference sequence). CDR3 DNA: TGTGCCAGCAGCTCCACAGGGGGAGATACGCAGTATTTT. It specifies CASSSTGGDTQYF.

The rearrangement links TRBV7-2 to TRBJ1-5; no clear D gene. V lost 5 bases to trimming and J lost 9 bases, with 14 bases between them. CDR3 length equals 13 residues. In germline, CDR1 is SGHTA, CDR2 FQGNSA. The CDR3 coding sequence is TGTGCCAGCAGCCCCGGGAGTTGGTTGCCCCAGCATTTT. Protein sequence: CASSPGSWLPQHF.

The table lists this clone with a few counts. This sequence joins TRBV6-5 and TRBJ1-5; TRBD1 is a possible D gene (6 bases). V dropped 6 bases and J dropped 0 bases, with 12 bases sitting between them. CDR1 and CDR2 from the germline V gene are MNHEY and SVGAGI. The CDR3 covers 15 residues. The CDR3 nucleotides read TGTGCCAGCAGCCCCGGAGGGGGTAGCAATCAGCCCCAGCATTTT. Encoded protein: CASSPGGGSNQPQHF.

This chain connects TRBV7-9 to TRBJ1-2; 9 bases fit TRBD1. The length of the CDR3 is 14 residues. Germline CDR1 is SEHNR and CDR2 is FQNEAQ (reference sequence). Losses at the gene ends were 5 bases for V and 7 bases for J; bases not matched to a gene: 8. Written as DNA, the CDR3 is TGTGCCAGCAGCCCCGCTACAGGGGGCGGTGGCTACACCTTC. Translation gives CASSPATGGGGYTF. The entire variable domain, with the rest obtained from reference TRBV7-9 and TRBJ1-2, is as follows: DTGVSQNPRHKITKRGQNVTFRCDPISEHNRLYWYRQTLGQGPEFLTYFQNEAQLEKSRLLSDRFSAERPKGSFSTLEIQRTEQGDSAMYLCASSPATGGGGYTFGSGTRLTVV.

The chain carries TRBV5-1 and TRBJ1-6; 8 bases are shared with TRBD1. Trimming took 4 bases from V and 6 from J; bases not matched to a gene: 9. The CDR3 has 16 amino acids. Germline lookup yields CDR1 SGHRS and CDR2 YFSETQ. The CDR3 is CASSPTTGVGNSPLHF. The DNA for the CDR3 is TGCGCCAGCAGCCCGACGACAGGGGTTGGTAATTCACCCCTCCACTTT. The full variable domain, rest sourced from reference TRBV5-1 and TRBJ1-6, is KAGVTQTPRYLIKTRGQQVTLSCSPISGHRSVSWYQQTPGQGLQFLFEYFSETQRNKGNFPGRFSGRQFSNSRSEMNVSTLELGDSALYLCASSPTTGVGNSPLHFGNGTRLTVT.

The chain combines TRBV11-2 with TRBJ2-2; tentatively, D is TRBD1 or TRBD2 (5 bases each). V was trimmed by 1 base and J by 0 bases, leaving 9 bases between them. CDR1 and CDR2 from the germline V gene are SGHAT and FQNNGV. This CDR3 contains 16 residues. DNA for the CDR3: TGTGCCAGCAGCTTAGTGGGGGTCACGAACACCGGGGAGCTGTTTTTT. Residues: CASSLVGVTNTGELFF.

The CDR3: CASSAIGGGSDEQYF. Here the CDR3 DNA reads TGTGCCAGCAGCGCCATTGGGGGGGGTTCGGACGAGCAGTACTTC. The gene calls are TRBV7-2 and TRBJ2-7; 7 bases are shared with TRBD2. This CDR3 spans 15 amino acids. V lost 5 bases, J lost 5 bases, and 12 bases stayed unmatched. Germline CDR1 SGHTA, CDR2 FQGNSA.

This CDR3 reads CASRDSYNSPLHF. CDR3 nucleotides: TGTGCCAGCAGGGACAGCTATAATTCACCCCTCCACTTT. The chain links TRBV28 to TRBJ1-6; a possible D gene is TRBD1 (6 bases). With 6 bases removed from V and 3 bases from J, the gap between germline ends came to 6 bases. The CDR3 sequence is 13 residues long. The germline gives CDR1 MDHEN, CDR2 SYDVKM.

The V call is TRBV7-8, the J call TRBJ1-5; 7 positions agree with TRBD1. V shed 5 bases, J shed 1 base, and the junction held 11 bases outside the gene matches. CDR3 length: 17 residues. The germline CDR1 and CDR2 sequences are SGHVS and FQNEAQ. The CDR3 spells CASSQGTGTASNQPQHF. As DNA, the CDR3 is TGTGCCAGCAGCCAAGGAACCGGGACAGCAAGCAATCAGCCCCAGCATTTT.

The chain joins TRBV25-1 to TRBJ2-4, with 8 bases lining up with TRBD2. V was pared by 3 bases and J by 4 bases, with 11 bases of the junction left unmatched. The CDR3 totals 17 residues. Looked up from germline, CDR1 is MGHDK and CDR2 is SYGVNS. In DNA, the CDR3 is TGTGCCAGCAGTGACCCCTCTCAGCGGGGGAAGAAAAACATTCAGTACTTC. It encodes CASSDPSQRGKKNIQYF.

The V and J genes are TRBV21-1 and TRBJ1-3. TRBV21-1 is a documented pseudogene. The CDR3 is 18 amino acids. CDR3 residues: CASSKWVGFPLSGNTIYF. The CDR3 DNA reads as TGTGCCAGCAGCAAATGGGTAGGTTTTCCTCTCTCTGGAAACACCATATATTTT.

The chain has TRBV18 and TRBJ1-5; the match to TRBD1 covers 9 bases. The CDR3 loop spans 13 amino acids. The germline CDR1 and CDR2 sequences are KGHSH and LQKENI. The V gene end was trimmed by 5 bases and the J gene end by 9 bases; junction bases not matched to a gene: 5. The CDR3 sequence is CASSDDRGRPQHF. DNA of the CDR3: TGTGCCAGCTCAGATGACAGGGGGAGGCCCCAGCATTTT.